This paragraph covers one T cell receptor beta chain sequence. Its matching antigen is unknown. The CDR3 does not end in the conserved phenylalanine or tryptophan, so this is likely a read error. TCRbeta libraries were built with three rounds of nested PCR, modified from ARM-PCR. TCRdb used MiXCR to reprocess the multiplex PCR reads, holding one entry per CDR3 protein. The data show about 80,000 distinct CDR3 sequences, 72% seen once. The template was RNA from unsorted bulk tissue. Newly diagnosed lung cancer patients had thoracic surgery in China, August–late 2014, without prior chemotherapy. This entry belongs to a study of tumor and adjacent non-tumor tissue in lung cancer. Study as a whole: Histology: about a dozen adenocarcinoma, a couple of squamous cell carcinoma, 1 small cell lung cancer.

The CDR3 length is 15 residues. The germline V gene encodes CDR1 SGHAT and CDR2 FQNNGV. Study results and limitations: TCR diversity was significantly greater in tumor than normal lung tissue. Top 100 clones took a larger repertoire share in normal lung.

The source of this sequence is a middle-aged woman with non-small cell lung cancer. The gene calls are TRBV11-2 and TRBJ2-5; 9 bases are a match to TRBD2. Sequenced input: lung tumor tissue. The CDR3 DNA reads TGTGTCAGCAGCCGGTCCACTAGCGGGTGGGAGACCCAGTACTAC. Encoded protein: CVSSRSTSGWETQYY.